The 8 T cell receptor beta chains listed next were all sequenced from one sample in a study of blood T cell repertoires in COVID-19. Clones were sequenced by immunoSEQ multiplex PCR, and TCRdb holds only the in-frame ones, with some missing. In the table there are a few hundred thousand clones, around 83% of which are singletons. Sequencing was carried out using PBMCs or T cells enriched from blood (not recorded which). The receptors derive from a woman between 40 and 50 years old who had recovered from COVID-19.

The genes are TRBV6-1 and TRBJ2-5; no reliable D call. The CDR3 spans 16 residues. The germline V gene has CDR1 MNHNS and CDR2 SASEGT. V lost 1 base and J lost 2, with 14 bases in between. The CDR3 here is CASSEVRLRPQETQYF. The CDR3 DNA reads TGTGCCAGCAGTGAAGTCAGACTGCGCCCTCAAGAGACCCAGTACTTC.

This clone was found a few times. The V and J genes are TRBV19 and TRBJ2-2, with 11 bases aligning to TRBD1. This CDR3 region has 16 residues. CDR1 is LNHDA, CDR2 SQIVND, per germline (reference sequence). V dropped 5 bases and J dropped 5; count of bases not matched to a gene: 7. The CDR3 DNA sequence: TGTGCCAGTAGTTTAGGACAGGGGGCTGGAACCGGGGAGCTGTTTTTT. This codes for CASSLGQGAGTGELFF.

CDR3 region: CASTPAGRNTEAFF. In DNA, the CDR3 is TGTGCCAGCACTCCGGCGGGCAGGAACACTGAAGCTTTCTTT. This rearrangement joins TRBV28 to TRBJ1-1; D is unresolved. With 7 bases removed from V and 1 base from J, the gap between germline ends came to 13 bases. Looked up from germline, CDR1 is MDHEN and CDR2 is SYDVKM. The CDR3 runs to 14 residues.

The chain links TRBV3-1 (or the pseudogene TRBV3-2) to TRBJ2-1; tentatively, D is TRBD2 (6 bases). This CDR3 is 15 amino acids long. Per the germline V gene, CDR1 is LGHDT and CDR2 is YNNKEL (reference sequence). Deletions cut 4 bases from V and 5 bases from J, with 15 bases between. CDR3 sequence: CASSLAAWEDNEQFF. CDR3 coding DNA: TGTGCCAGCAGCCTTGCAGCGTGGGAGGACAATGAGCAGTTCTTC.

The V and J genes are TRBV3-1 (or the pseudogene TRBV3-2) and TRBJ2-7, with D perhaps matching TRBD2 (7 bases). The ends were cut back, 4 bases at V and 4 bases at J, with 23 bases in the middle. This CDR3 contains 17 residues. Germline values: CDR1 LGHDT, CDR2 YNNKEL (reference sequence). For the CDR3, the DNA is TGTGCCAGCAGCCTGACGGGCGGGGGCTTAGGGCGGTACGAGCAGTACTTC. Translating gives CASSLTGGGLGRYEQYF.

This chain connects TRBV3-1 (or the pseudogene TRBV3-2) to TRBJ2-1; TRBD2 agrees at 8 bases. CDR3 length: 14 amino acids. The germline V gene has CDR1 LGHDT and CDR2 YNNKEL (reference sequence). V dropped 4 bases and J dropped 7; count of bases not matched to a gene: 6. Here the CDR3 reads CASSRTSLGNEQFF. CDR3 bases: TGTGCCAGCAGCCGGACTAGCTTGGGAAATGAGCAGTTCTTC.

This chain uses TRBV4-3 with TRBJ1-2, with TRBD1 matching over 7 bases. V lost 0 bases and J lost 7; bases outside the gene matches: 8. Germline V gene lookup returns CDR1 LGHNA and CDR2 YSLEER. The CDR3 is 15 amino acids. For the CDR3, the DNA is TGCGCCAGCAGCCAAGATGTGGAGGGGGCAGCTGGCTACACCTTC. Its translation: CASSQDVEGAAGYTF.

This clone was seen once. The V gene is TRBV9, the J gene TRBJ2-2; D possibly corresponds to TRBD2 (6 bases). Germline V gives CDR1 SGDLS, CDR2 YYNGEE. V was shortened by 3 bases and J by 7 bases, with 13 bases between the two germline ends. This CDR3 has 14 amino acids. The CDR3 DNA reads TGTGCCAGCAGCGCCATGGACTATGGCGGGGAGCTGTTTTTT. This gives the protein CASSAMDYGGELFF.